This T cell receptor (beta chain) came from a study of blood T cell repertoires in COVID-19. Study overall: COVID-19 samples collected from the United States, Italy and Spain covered acute and convalescent phases.

Germline CDR1 MNHNS, CDR2 SASEGT. V lost 2 bases and J lost 2, with 9 bases in between. The CDR3 totals 14 residues. Authors' processing steps: The assay estimated nucleated cells by amplifying reference gene primers. Method: immunoSEQ multiplex PCR; TCRdb's copy keeps in-frame clones and lacks some. That table furnishes V, J and clone size, whereas the DNA furnished D and trimming. The table lists 140,000 or so clones, approximately 84% of them singletons. The gene calls are TRBV6-1 and TRBJ1-2; D remains unclear. This receptor was identified in a woman aged 60-75 years with acute or convalescent COVID-19. Sequenced: peripheral blood. CDR3 sequence: CASSEIVENYGYTF. CDR3 sequence (DNA): TGTGCCAGCAGTGAAATTGTAGAAAACTATGGCTACACCTTC.